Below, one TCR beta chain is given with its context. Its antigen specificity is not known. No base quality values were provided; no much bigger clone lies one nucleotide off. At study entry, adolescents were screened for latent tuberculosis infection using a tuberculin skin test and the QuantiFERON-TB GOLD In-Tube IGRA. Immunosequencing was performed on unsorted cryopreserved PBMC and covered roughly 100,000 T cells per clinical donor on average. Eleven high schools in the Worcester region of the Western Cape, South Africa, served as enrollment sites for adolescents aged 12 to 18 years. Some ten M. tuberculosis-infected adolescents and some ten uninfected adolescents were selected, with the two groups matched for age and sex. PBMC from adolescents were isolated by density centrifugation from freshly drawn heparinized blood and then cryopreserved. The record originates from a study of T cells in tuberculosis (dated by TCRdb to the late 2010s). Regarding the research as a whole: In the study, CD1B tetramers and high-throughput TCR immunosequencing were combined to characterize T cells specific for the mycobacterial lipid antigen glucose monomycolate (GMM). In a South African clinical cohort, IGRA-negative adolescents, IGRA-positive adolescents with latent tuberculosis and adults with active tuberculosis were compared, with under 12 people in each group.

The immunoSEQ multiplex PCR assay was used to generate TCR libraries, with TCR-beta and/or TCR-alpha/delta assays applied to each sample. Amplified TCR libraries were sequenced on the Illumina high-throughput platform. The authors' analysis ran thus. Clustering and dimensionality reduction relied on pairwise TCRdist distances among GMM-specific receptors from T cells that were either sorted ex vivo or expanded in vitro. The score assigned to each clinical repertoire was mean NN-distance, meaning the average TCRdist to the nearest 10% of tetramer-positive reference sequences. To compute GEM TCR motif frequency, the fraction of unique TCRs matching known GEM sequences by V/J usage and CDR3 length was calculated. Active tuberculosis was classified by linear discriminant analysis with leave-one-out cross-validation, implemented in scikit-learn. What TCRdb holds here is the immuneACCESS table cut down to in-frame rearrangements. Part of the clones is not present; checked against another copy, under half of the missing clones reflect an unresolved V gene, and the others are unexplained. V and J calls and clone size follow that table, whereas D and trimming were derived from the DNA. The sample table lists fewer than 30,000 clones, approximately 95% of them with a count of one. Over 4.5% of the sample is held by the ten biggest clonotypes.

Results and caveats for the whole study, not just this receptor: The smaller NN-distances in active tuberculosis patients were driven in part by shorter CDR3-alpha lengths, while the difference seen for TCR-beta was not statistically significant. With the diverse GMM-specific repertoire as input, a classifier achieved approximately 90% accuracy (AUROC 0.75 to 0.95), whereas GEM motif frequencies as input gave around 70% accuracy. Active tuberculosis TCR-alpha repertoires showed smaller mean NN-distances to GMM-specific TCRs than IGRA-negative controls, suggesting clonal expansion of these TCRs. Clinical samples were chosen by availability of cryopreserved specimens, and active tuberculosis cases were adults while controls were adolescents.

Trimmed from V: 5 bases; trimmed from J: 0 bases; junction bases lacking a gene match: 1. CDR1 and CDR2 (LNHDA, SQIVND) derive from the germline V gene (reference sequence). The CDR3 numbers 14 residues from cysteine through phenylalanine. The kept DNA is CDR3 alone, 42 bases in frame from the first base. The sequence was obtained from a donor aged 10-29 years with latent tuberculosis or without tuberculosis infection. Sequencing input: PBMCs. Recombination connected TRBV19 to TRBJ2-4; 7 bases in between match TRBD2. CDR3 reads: CASSRGEAKNIQYF. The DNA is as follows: TGTGCCAGTAGTCGGGGGGAAGCCAAAAACATTCAGTACTTC.